This T cell receptor (beta chain) derives from a study of OX40 agonist ivuxolimab in advanced cancers. Study-level information: Clinicians treated patients with ivuxolimab, an agonistic anti-OX40 (CD134) antibody. A diagnosis of hepatocellular carcinoma, melanoma, renal cell or head and neck cancer was present in dose-escalation patients. Findings and caveats of the study: Expanded peripheral T cells had an undetermined antigen specificity.

Trimming took 3 bases from V and 7 from J, leaving 12 bases between them. CDR3 length: 14 residues. Germline-derived CDR1 and CDR2 are SGHAT and FQNNGV. About this clone: The antigen remains undetermined.

Only in-frame clones appear in the TCRdb table, and some are missing; sequencing was by immunoSEQ multiplex PCR. The data hold 65,000 to 100,000 clones, with more than 85% observed a single time. This rearrangement joins TRBV11-2 to TRBJ1-4; D is uncertain. The receptor's source is an adult with an advanced solid tumor such as melanoma, head and neck, liver or kidney cancer. The specimen was CD4+ or CD8+ T cells sorted from blood, collected in a trial of the OX40 agonist ivuxolimab. CDR3 nucleotide sequence: TGTGCCAGCAGCTTGGGCCCGATCGGTGAAAAACTGTTTTTT. Its translation is CASSLGPIGEKLFF.